The next 20 T cell receptor beta chains were all read from a single sample in a study of radiotherapy plus CTLA-4 blockade in lung cancer. Clones were read by immunoSEQ multiplex PCR, and TCRdb kept only the in-frame ones, dropping some. The sample carries about 76,000 clones, roughly 79% recorded once. The starting material was peripheral blood, obtained from a patient treated with radiotherapy plus ipilimumab. These TCRs come from a human donor with non-small cell lung cancer whose response to radiotherapy plus ipilimumab could not be evaluated. Some clones in this sample may be carry-over from other donors' samples.

This clone appeared a few times. The chain joins TRBV28 to TRBJ1-2; D ambiguous. The CDR3 has 14 amino acids. Looked up from germline, CDR1 is MDHEN and CDR2 is SYDVKM. V lost 6 bases to trimming and J lost 4 bases, with 15 bases between them. CDR3 in DNA: TGTGCCAGCAGGTCGAGGCATGCCTTCTATGGCTACACCTTC. Translating it yields CASRSRHAFYGYTF.

V and J are TRBV28 and TRBJ2-7; 7 bases are shared with TRBD1. The germline V gene has CDR1 MDHEN and CDR2 SYDVKM. There are 16 residues in the CDR3. The V gene end was trimmed by 4 bases and the J gene end by 0 bases; junction bases not matched to a gene: 9. The CDR3 here is CASSSTAGTDSYEQYF. In nucleotides, the CDR3 is TGTGCCAGCAGTTCCACCGCCGGGACAGACTCCTACGAGCAGTACTTC. The full variable domain, in which reference TRBV28 and TRBJ2-7 provide the parts outside the CDR3, is DVKVTQSSRYLVKRTGEKVFLECVQDMDHENMFWYRQDPGLGLRLIYFSYDVKMKEKGDIPEGYSVSREKKERFSLILESASTNQTSMYLCASSSTAGTDSYEQYFGPGTRLTVT.

This clone occurred a few times. The V gene is TRBV6-5, the J gene TRBJ1-1; D uncertain. This CDR3 is built from 13 residues. Deletions cut 4 bases from V and 1 base from J, with 7 bases between. CDR1 MNHEY and CDR2 SVGAGI come from the germline V gene. The CDR3 coding sequence is TGTGCCAGCAGTTCAAACAAGAACACTGAAGCTTTCTTT. As protein: CASSSNKNTEAFF.

V usage is TRBV6-1 and J usage is TRBJ2-7, with 7 bases fitting TRBD1. Germline V lookup: CDR1 MNHNS, CDR2 SASEGT. The ends lost 5 bases at V and 3 bases at J; junction bases unmatched: 4. The CDR3 is made up of 13 amino acids. The CDR3 reads CASSRQGVYEQYF. For the CDR3, the DNA is TGTGCCAGCAGTAGACAGGGAGTCTACGAGCAGTACTTC.

This chain connects TRBV5-1 to TRBJ2-1, with TRBD2 matching over 8 bases. The CDR3 sequence is 15 residues long. Germline values: CDR1 SGHRS, CDR2 YFSETQ. The V gene end was trimmed by 0 bases and the J gene end by 8 bases; junction bases not matched to a gene: 7. This chain's CDR3 is CASSLGAGVVDEQFF. In DNA form, the CDR3 reads TGCGCCAGCAGCTTGGGAGCGGGAGTGGTTGATGAGCAGTTCTTC. The full variable domain, in which reference TRBV5-1 and TRBJ2-1 provide the parts outside the CDR3, is KAGVTQTPRYLIKTRGQQVTLSCSPISGHRSVSWYQQTPGQGLQFLFEYFSETQRNKGNFPGRFSGRQFSNSRSEMNVSTLELGDSALYLCASSLGAGVVDEQFFGPGTRLTVL.

This clone was seen only a few times. V is TRBV6-1 and J is TRBJ1-6, with D tentatively TRBD1 (6 bases). The CDR3 is 15 residues long. Trimming cost V 8 bases and J 5 bases, with 16 bases left between them. Germline lookup yields CDR1 MNHNS and CDR2 SASEGT. The CDR3 DNA follows: TGTGCCAGCCAAACGGACAGAGGGGATAATTCACCCCTCCACTTT. Its protein is CASQTDRGDNSPLHF.

The chain joins TRBV2 to TRBJ2-1, with D perhaps TRBD2 (5 bases). Deletions cut 9 bases from V and 8 bases from J, with 20 bases between. Per germline, CDR1 SNHLY and CDR2 FYNNEI. The CDR3 contains 14 residues. CDR3 sequence reads: CASQVGEFGDEQFF. The CDR3 DNA reads TGTGCCAGTCAGGTCGGGGAGTTCGGCGATGAGCAGTTCTTC.

The chain is built from TRBV7-9 and TRBJ2-7; tentatively, D is TRBD1 (6 bases). The CDR3 totals 12 residues. The V end was cut by 3 bases, the J end by 6 bases, with 9 bases between. In germline, CDR1 is SEHNR, CDR2 FQNEAQ (reference sequence). The CDR3 DNA reads as TGTGCCAGCAGCTTGGAACAGGGCGAGCAGTACTTC. Translating it yields CASSLEQGEQYF.

The chain carries TRBV4-3 and TRBJ2-1; perhaps TRBD1 as D (6 bases). Trimming cost V 5 bases and J 1 base, with 12 bases left between them. The CDR3 has 15 amino acids. Germline V lookup: CDR1 LGHNA, CDR2 YSLEER. The CDR3 region is CASSVYRVSYNEQFF. The CDR3 coding sequence is TGCGCCAGCAGCGTTTACAGGGTTTCCTACAATGAGCAGTTCTTC.

This sequence joins TRBV15 and TRBJ1-1; tentatively, D is TRBD1 (6 bases). Germline-derived CDR1 and CDR2 are LNHNV and YYDKDF (reference sequence). V lost 0 bases and J lost 6, with 14 bases in between. The CDR3 has 15 amino acids. CDR3 DNA: TGTGCCACCAGCAGAGATCTTGCAGGGGATCCTGAAGCTTTCTTT. Its protein is CATSRDLAGDPEAFF. Full variable domain (missing parts from reference TRBV15 and TRBJ1-1): DAMVIQNPRYQVTQFGKPVTLSCSQTLNHNVMYWYQQKSSQAPKLLFHYYDKDFNNEADTPDNFQSRRPNTSFCFLDIRSPGLGDTAMYLCATSRDLAGDPEAFFGQGTRLTVV.

The chain links TRBV28 to TRBJ2-7; 7 bases align to TRBD1. From germline, CDR1 is MDHEN and CDR2 SYDVKM. CDR3 length equals 16 residues. V shed 6 bases, J shed 4 bases, and the junction held 15 bases outside the gene matches. Written as DNA, the CDR3 is TGTGCCAGCAGATCCCCCTTCGACAGGGAAACTTACGAGCAGTACTTC. It yields the protein CASRSPFDRETYEQYF.

The genes are TRBV6-5 and TRBJ2-7; 10 bases align to TRBD1. Per the germline V gene, CDR1 is MNHEY and CDR2 is SVGAGI. This CDR3 is 15 amino acids long. V was clipped by 0 bases and J by 5 bases; unmatched bases: 4. The CDR3 DNA follows: TGTGCCAGCAGTTACTCGGGACAGGGGACTGACGAGCAGTACTTC. Its translation is CASSYSGQGTDEQYF.

This chain connects TRBV6-5 to TRBJ1-1; D not certain. Per germline, CDR1 MNHEY and CDR2 SVGAGI. The CDR3 covers 13 residues. V was trimmed by 6 bases and J by 0 bases, leaving 8 bases between them. This CDR3 reads CASRRELNTEAFF. Here the CDR3 DNA reads TGTGCCAGCAGGCGGGAACTGAACACTGAAGCTTTCTTT.

The chain employs TRBV6-5 and TRBJ2-7, with D perhaps matching TRBD1 (6 bases). The CDR3 covers 13 residues. Germline CDR1 is MNHEY and CDR2 is SVGAGI. CDR3 DNA: TGTGAAAAATGCGGAGCAGGGGTCCACGAGCAGTACTTC. Translating gives CEKCGAGVHEQYF.

The V and J genes are TRBV9 and TRBJ2-5; 8 bases line up with TRBD2. CDR1 is SGDLS, CDR2 YYNGEE, per germline. Losses at the gene ends were 4 bases for V and 0 bases for J; bases not matched to a gene: 8. This CDR3 comprises 16 residues. The CDR3 protein is CASSKAGRGDQETQYF. DNA for the CDR3: TGTGCCAGCAGCAAAGCAGGGCGGGGGGACCAAGAGACCCAGTACTTC.

The chain recombines TRBV27 with TRBJ2-5, with a possible D match to TRBD1 (5 bases). This CDR3 is 12 amino acids long. Trimming left V 5 bases short and J 7 bases short, with 11 bases between. Per germline, CDR1 MNHEY and CDR2 SMNVEV (reference sequence). CDR3 sequence (DNA): TGTGCCAGCAGTCCCCCCCAGGGGACCCAGTACTTC. Amino acid sequence: CASSPPQGTQYF.

J is TRBJ2-5 and V is TRBV4-1, with 8 bases identical to TRBD2. CDR1 is MGHRA and CDR2 is YSYEKL in the germline V gene. Trimming cost V 0 bases and J 5 bases; bases outside gene matches: 8. This CDR3 has 16 amino acids. The CDR3 spells CASSQEAGGARETQYF. CDR3 DNA sequence: TGCGCCAGCAGCCAAGAGGCGGGAGGCGCGCGCGAGACCCAGTACTTC.

This chain uses TRBV10-3 with TRBJ2-3; D ambiguous. This CDR3 region has 13 residues. Germline lookup yields CDR1 ENHRY and CDR2 SYGVKD. Trimming removed 3 bases from V and 3 bases from J, with 7 bases in between. The CDR3 DNA sequence: TGTGCCATCAGTGACCGGGTAACAGATACGCAGTATTTT. It yields the protein CAISDRVTDTQYF.

The chain recombines TRBV18 with TRBJ1-1, with a tentative D call TRBD1 (5 bases). The V gene's germline CDR1 is KGHSH and CDR2 LQKENI. The CDR3 is 15 amino acids. The V end was cut by 2 bases, the J end by 4 bases, with 14 bases between. In nucleotides, the CDR3 is TGTGCCAGCTCACCAACCAGGGCAGCTCTCACTGAAGCTTTCTTT. This translates into CASSPTRAALTEAFF.

This sequence joins TRBV5-6 and TRBJ1-1, with a tentative D call TRBD1 (5 bases). The CDR3 consists of 14 residues. Germline V gives CDR1 SGHDT, CDR2 YYEEEE. The V end lost 0 bases, the J end lost 0 bases, and 6 bases lay between the germline ends. DNA for the CDR3: TGTGCCAGCAGCTTGGCGACAGTGAACACTGAAGCTTTCTTT. Protein product: CASSLATVNTEAFF.